The 32 T cell receptor beta chains reported below all come from one sample, sequenced in a study of tumor and adjacent non-tumor tissue in lung cancer. Three rounds of nested PCR, following a modified ARM-PCR protocol, produced the TCRbeta library. TCRdb used MiXCR to reprocess the multiplex PCR reads, holding one entry per CDR3 protein. Among over 110,000 distinct CDR3 sequences listed, around 66% were seen once. This sample's RNA came from whole unsorted tissue. The specimen was lung tumor tissue. The receptors shown here come from a man between 60 and 70 years old with small cell lung cancer.

The rearrangement joins TRBV30 to TRBJ2-2; 12 bases match TRBD2. Germline trimming cut 6 bases from V and 7 bases from J; bases unmatched to any gene: 12. This CDR3 has 16 amino acids. Germline V lookup: CDR1 GTSNPN, CDR2 SVGIG (reference sequence). The CDR3 DNA sequence: TGTGCCTGCCTCCTCCCTAGCGGGAGGGTTATCGGGGAGCTGTTTTTT. It is translated as CACLLPSGRVIGELFF.

This chain joins TRBV6-5 and TRBJ2-3, with TRBD2 matching over 7 bases. The germline gives CDR1 MNHEY, CDR2 SVGAGI. The CDR3 sequence is 14 residues long. The trim removed 6 bases at V and 4 bases at J, leaving 7 bases unmatched. The CDR3 spells CASRRGREADTQYF. CDR3 DNA: TGTGCCAGCAGACGCGGGAGAGAGGCAGATACGCAGTATTTT.

Regarding this clonotype: A single base separates this from a much larger clone, so it may be a read error. The rearrangement uses TRBV5-4 and TRBJ2-5; D ambiguous. Trimming left V 0 bases short and J 1 base short, with 7 bases between. Germline lookup yields CDR1 SGHNT and CDR2 YYREEE (reference sequence). The CDR3 runs 14 residues. The CDR3 loop reads CASSLGCFQETQYF. The CDR3 DNA sequence: TGTGCCAGCAGCTTGGGGTGTTTCCAAGAGACCCAGTACTTC.

On this clonotype itself: A read error may explain this, as a much larger clone is one base away. CDR3 DNA sequence: TGCAGTGCTCAGCGGGATTCTAGCAGGGATACGCAGTATTTT. Its translation: CSAQRDSSRDTQYF. The V and J genes are TRBV20-1 and TRBJ2-3, with TRBD2 matching over 7 bases. Germline CDR1 DFQATT, CDR2 SNEGSKA (reference sequence). V trimming: 5 bases; J trimming: 6 bases; junction bases outside the gene matches: 11. The CDR3 extends over 14 amino acids.

Comment on this clonotype: It may be a read error: a sequence one base away is much more abundant. The genes are TRBV20-1 and TRBJ2-4; D is uncertain. The CDR3 has 12 amino acids. V lost 5 bases to trimming and J lost 5 bases, with 10 bases between them. The V gene's germline CDR1 is DFQATT and CDR2 SNEGSKA (reference sequence). CDR3 sequence reads: CSASWPQNIQYF. The DNA for the CDR3 is TGCAGTGCTTCATGGCCCCAAAACATTCAGTACTTC.

In regard to this clonotype: The missing conserved phenylalanine or tryptophan at the end of this CDR3 makes a read error likely. The rearrangement uses TRBV11-3 and TRBJ2-1, with D possibly matching TRBD2 (5 bases). This CDR3 has 13 residues. The V gene's germline CDR1 is SGHNT and CDR2 YENEEA. Trimming pared 6 bases from V and 7 bases from J, leaving 13 bases between. The CDR3 DNA sequence: TGTGCCAGCAGTCCCCGGACTGGGAATGAGCAGTTCTTA. It translates to CASSPRTGNEQFL.

This clonotype was counted a single time. Without the conserved terminal phenylalanine or tryptophan, this CDR3 likely stems from a read error. The V and J genes are TRBV7-8 and TRBJ2-7; D is uncertain. The CDR3 contains 13 residues. The germline gives CDR1 SGHVS, CDR2 FQNEAQ. V was pared by 2 bases and J by 4 bases, with 9 bases between. As DNA, the CDR3 is TGTGCCAGCAGCTTAAACCCATCGTACGAGCAGTACATA. Amino acid sequence: CASSLNPSYEQYI.

About this clonotype itself: This may be a read error: a much more frequent sequence differs by one nucleotide. The genes are TRBV5-5 and TRBJ1-2, with unresolved D. CDR1 and CDR2 from the germline V gene are SGHKS and YYEKEE (reference sequence). CDR3 length: 13 residues. The CDR3 nucleotides read TGTACCAGCAGCTTGGACGGCTTCTATGGCTACACCTTC. Translated: CTSSLDGFYGYTF.

This clonotype was detected a few times. The gene calls are TRBV21-1 and TRBJ2-7; TRBD1, as called in the table, went unchecked against the DNA. TRBV21-1 constitutes a pseudogene. This CDR3 has 12 amino acids. The CDR3 DNA reads TGTGCCAGCCCGGGACCGCCGTACGAGCAGTACGTC. Amino acid sequence: CASPGPPYEQYV.

This clonotype appeared many times. The chain recombines TRBV20-1 with TRBJ2-1; TRBD1 matches 8 bases. Germline lookup yields CDR1 DFQATT and CDR2 SNEGSKA (reference sequence). The length of the CDR3 is 14 residues. V dropped 3 bases and J dropped 8; count of bases not matched to a gene: 9. This CDR3 reads CSASRGTGDHEQFF. The CDR3 bases are TGCAGTGCTAGCCGAGGGACAGGTGATCATGAGCAGTTCTTC.

In regard to this clonotype: A much bigger clone sits one base away, suggesting this may be a read error. This chain joins TRBV6-6 and TRBJ1-1, with D unclear. Germline V gene lookup returns CDR1 MNHNY and CDR2 SVGAGI (reference sequence). The CDR3 is made up of 10 amino acids. The CDR3 DNA sequence: TGTGCCAGGAGTTACACTGAAGCTTTCTTT. Amino acid sequence: CARSYTEAFF.

The table lists this clonotype with many counts. This sequence joins TRBV11-3 and TRBJ2-7; no reliable D call. This CDR3 is 13 amino acids long. From germline, CDR1 is SGHNT and CDR2 YENEEA. V lost 2 bases, J lost 3 bases, and 8 bases lay in between. DNA of the CDR3: TGTGCCAGCAGCTTACATCCAGTCTACGAGCAGTACTTC. Its translation is CASSLHPVYEQYF. The full variable domain, rest sourced from reference TRBV11-3 and TRBJ2-7, is EAGVVQSPRYKIIEKKQPVAFWCNPISGHNTLYWYLQNLGQGPELLIRYENEEAVDDSQLPKDRFSAERLKGVDSTLKIQPAELGDSAVYLCASSLHPVYEQYFGPGTRLTVT.

The V call is TRBV7-8, the J call TRBJ1-1, with 8 bases matching TRBD1. The V gene's germline CDR1 is SGHVS and CDR2 FQNEAQ. CDR3 length: 15 amino acids. With 5 bases clipped from V and 0 bases from J, the junction kept 5 bases outside the gene matches. The CDR3 is CASSRGTGLNTEAFF. CDR3 nucleotide sequence: TGTGCCAGCAGCCGCGGGACAGGTCTGAACACTGAAGCTTTCTTT.

This clonotype has only a few counts. It may be a read error: a sequence one base away is much more abundant. This sequence joins TRBV11-2 and TRBJ1-1; D uncertain. CDR3 length: 16 amino acids. Germline CDR1 is SGHAT and CDR2 is FQNNGV. The germline V and J ends were trimmed by 4 bases and 1 base, with 16 bases remaining between them. As DNA, the CDR3 is TGTGCCAGCAGCTCATACCCTATGACAAGGAACACTGAAGCTTTCTTT. Encoded protein: CASSSYPMTRNTEAFF.

About this clonotype itself: Relative to the germline gene, one junction end is altered; a read error may explain this. The rearrangement links TRBV6-6 to TRBJ2-2; tentative D call: TRBD2 (5 bases). Germline values: CDR1 MNHNY, CDR2 SVGAGI (reference sequence). This CDR3 is 13 amino acids long. The CDR3 nucleotides read TGTGCCAACAGTCCCCTGGGAACCGGGGAGCTATTTTTT. Its translation: CANSPLGTGELFF.

The V gene is TRBV4-1, the J gene TRBJ2-1; TRBD2 aligns across 9 bases. Per the germline V gene, CDR1 is MGHRA and CDR2 is YSYEKL. The trim removed 4 bases at V and 8 bases at J, leaving 12 bases unmatched. The CDR3 extends over 16 amino acids. In DNA, the CDR3 is TGCGCCAGCAGCCGTTTTAGCGGGAGCCCCCACGATGAGCAGTTCTTC. The encoded protein is CASSRFSGSPHDEQFF.

To note about this clonotype: The conserved phenylalanine or tryptophan normally closing the CDR3 is absent here, so this likely arose from a read error. This chain connects TRBV6-2 or TRBV6-3 to TRBJ1-5, with D perhaps TRBD1 (5 bases). The CDR3 sequence is 17 residues long. Germline V CDR1 and CDR2: MNHEY, SVGEGT. The CDR3 coding sequence is TGTGCCCGCAGTTCCCAATACCAGAGGGGCTCGGGTCAGCCCCAGCATTAT. Protein: CARSSQYQRGSGQPQHY.

This clonotype was found a few times. The CDR3 spells CASGVSRQAFF. The DNA for the CDR3 is TGTGCCAGCGGCGTGTCCAGGCAAGCTTTCTTT. The chain uses TRBV11-2 and TRBJ1-1; D remains unclear. CDR1 and CDR2 (germline): SGHAT, FQNNGV. Trimming pared 8 bases from V and 9 bases from J, leaving 13 bases between. The CDR3 extends over 11 amino acids.

In this sample, this clonotype turned up many times. The CDR3 loop is CSGGLAGINEQFF. The CDR3 nucleotides are TGCAGCGGTGGACTAGCGGGAATTAATGAGCAGTTCTTC. The chain has TRBV29-1 and TRBJ2-1, with 12 bases aligning to TRBD2. The CDR3 contains 13 residues. V gave up 7 bases and J gave up 7 bases; unmatched junction bases: 5. The germline V gene has CDR1 SQVTM and CDR2 ANQGSEA.

Turning to this clonotype: One end of the junction is discordant with germline, which a read error may explain. This chain links TRBV11-3 with TRBJ2-1; D gene unclear. Germline V CDR1 and CDR2: SGHNT, YENEEA. This CDR3 region has 11 residues. This CDR3 reads CASKTVNEQFF. DNA for the CDR3: TGTGCCAGCAAAACAGTCAATGAGCAATTCTTC.

Concerning this clonotype: One end of the junction does not line up with germline, which may come from a read error. The chain carries TRBV20-1 and TRBJ2-3, with D unclear. Germline V gene sequence: CDR1 DFQATT, CDR2 SNEGSKA (reference sequence). This CDR3 is built from 11 residues. In DNA form, the CDR3 reads TGCAGCGCTGCCCCCCTCGATACGCAGTGTTTT. It is translated as CSAAPLDTQCF.

This clonotype was recorded many times. The chain recombines TRBV20-1 with TRBJ2-1, with TRBD2 matching over 7 bases. Germline CDR1 is DFQATT and CDR2 is SNEGSKA (reference sequence). After removal of 3 bases from V and 0 bases from J, the junction contained 8 bases not matched to a gene. This CDR3 spans 16 amino acids. CDR3 loop: CSASKPSGRSYNEQFF. CDR3 DNA sequence: TGCAGTGCTAGCAAGCCTAGCGGACGCTCCTACAATGAGCAGTTCTTC.

The V gene is TRBV6-6, the J gene TRBJ2-2, with D possibly being TRBD2 (5 bases). Germline-derived CDR1 and CDR2 are MNHNY and SVGAGI (reference sequence). V was trimmed by 7 bases and J by 4 bases, leaving 10 bases between them. This CDR3 comprises 13 residues. Here the CDR3 reads CASTLRATGELFF. CDR3 sequence (DNA): TGTGCCAGCACCTTGCGGGCCACCGGGGAGCTGTTTTTT.

Details on this clonotype: The CDR3 end shows no conserved phenylalanine or tryptophan, and so a read error is likely. This rearrangement joins TRBV11-3 to TRBJ1-1, with unresolved D. CDR1 is SGHNT, CDR2 YENEEA, per germline. Trimming cost V 5 bases and J 0 bases, with 7 bases left between them. The CDR3 is 13 residues long. The CDR3 loop reads CASSITMNTEAFL. The CDR3 bases are TGTGCCAGCAGCATAACCATGAACACTGAAGCTTTCCTT.

This rearrangement joins TRBV11-1 to TRBJ2-1, with D unresolved. The CDR3 is made up of 13 amino acids. Per germline, CDR1 SGHAT and CDR2 FQDESV (reference sequence). V lost 4 bases and J 9 bases, leaving 13 bases between the germline ends. This CDR3 reads CASSSTTRSEQFF. The CDR3 region has the DNA TGTGCCAGCAGCTCTACAACGCGGAGTGAGCAGTTCTTC.

Comments on this clonotype: This sequence may be a read error, since a much larger clone differs from it by one base. The V and J genes are TRBV20-1 and TRBJ1-2; 7 positions agree with TRBD1. J lost 5 bases, V lost 5 bases, and 8 bases had no gene match. The CDR3 sequence is 13 residues long. The germline V gene has CDR1 DFQATT and CDR2 SNEGSKA (reference sequence). The CDR3 here is CSAGMDRRYGYTF. DNA for the CDR3: TGCAGTGCTGGGATGGACAGGAGATATGGCTACACCTTC.

The table lists this clonotype with a count of one. This chain joins TRBV12-3 or TRBV12-4 and TRBJ2-5, with a weak D call TRBD2 (5 bases). This CDR3 has 14 residues. Trimming removed 5 bases from V and 5 bases from J, with 15 bases in between. The CDR3 reads CASSPSGCVETQYF. CDR3 nucleotides: TGTGCCAGCAGTCCCTCGGGGTGTGTGGAGACCCAGTACTTC.

Of note for this clonotype: This may be a read error: a much more frequent sequence differs by one nucleotide. V usage is TRBV5-4 and J usage is TRBJ2-3, with unresolved D. The length of the CDR3 is 14 residues. The V and J ends lost 0 bases and 1 base respectively, with 6 bases between them. The V gene's germline CDR1 is SGHNT and CDR2 YYREEE (reference sequence). CDR3 DNA: TGTGCCAGCAGCTTGGCGGCGGGCACAGATACGCAGTATTTT. This codes for CASSLAAGTDTQYF.

With respect to this clonotype: A much more abundant neighbour one base away suggests this may be a read error. This chain links TRBV6-1 with TRBJ2-7; no reliable D call. Germline-derived CDR1 and CDR2 are MNHNS and SASEGT. The V gene lost 2 bases and the J gene lost 4 bases, with 12 bases spanning the gap. The CDR3 extends over 14 amino acids. The chain's CDR3 is CASSEYGNPYEQYV. The CDR3 bases are TGTGCCAGCAGTGAATACGGCAATCCATACGAGCAGTACGTC.

As to this clonotype: Just one base apart from a much larger clone, this may be a read error. The V and J genes are TRBV5-5 and TRBJ2-1, with TRBD2 matching 9 bases. Trimming took 0 bases from V and 4 from J; bases not matched to a gene: 14. The CDR3 is made up of 19 amino acids. CDR1 and CDR2 from the germline V gene are SGHKS and YYEKEE (reference sequence). CDR3 amino acids: CASSLVVEGLAGVYNEQFF. The CDR3 bases are TGTGCCAGCAGCTTGGTCGTTGAGGGATTAGCGGGAGTATACAATGAGCAGTTCTTC.

Notes on this clonotype: One junction end disagrees with the germline gene, perhaps due to a read error. V is TRBV4-1 and J is TRBJ1-5, with D uncertain. There are 16 residues in the CDR3. The V gene's germline CDR1 is MGHRA and CDR2 YSYEKL. This chain's CDR3 is CASSQAGRGSNQRQHF. In DNA form, the CDR3 reads TGCGCCAGCAGCCAAGCTGGGCGCGGTAGCAATCAGCGCCAGCATTTT.

Regarding this clonotype: One junction end does not reproduce the germline sequence, and a read error may be involved. This chain uses TRBV29-1 with TRBJ2-3; D unresolved. CDR1 is SQVTM and CDR2 is ANQGSEA in the germline V gene. CDR3 size: 13 residues. The CDR3 coding sequence is TGCAGCGTTGTGGGCAGCAACACAGATACTCAGTATTTT. It specifies CSVVGSNTDTQYF.